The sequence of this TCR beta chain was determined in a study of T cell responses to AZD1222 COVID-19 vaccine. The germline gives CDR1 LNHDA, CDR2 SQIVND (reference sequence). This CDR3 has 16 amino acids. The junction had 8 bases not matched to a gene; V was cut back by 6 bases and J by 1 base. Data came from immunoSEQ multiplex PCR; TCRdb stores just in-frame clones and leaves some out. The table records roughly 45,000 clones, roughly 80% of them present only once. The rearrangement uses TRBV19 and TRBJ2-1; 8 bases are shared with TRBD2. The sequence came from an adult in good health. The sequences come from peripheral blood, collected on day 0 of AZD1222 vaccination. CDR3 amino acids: CASRAGREVSYNEQFF. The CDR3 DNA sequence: TGTGCCAGTAGGGCGGGGCGGGAGGTATCCTACAATGAGCAGTTCTTC. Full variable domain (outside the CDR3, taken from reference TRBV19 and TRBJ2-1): DGGITQSPKYLFRKEGQNVTLSCEQNLNHDAMYWYRQDPGQGLRLIYYSQIVNDFQKGDIAEGYSVSREKKESFPLTVTSAQKNPTAFYLCASRAGREVSYNEQFFGPGTRLTVL.